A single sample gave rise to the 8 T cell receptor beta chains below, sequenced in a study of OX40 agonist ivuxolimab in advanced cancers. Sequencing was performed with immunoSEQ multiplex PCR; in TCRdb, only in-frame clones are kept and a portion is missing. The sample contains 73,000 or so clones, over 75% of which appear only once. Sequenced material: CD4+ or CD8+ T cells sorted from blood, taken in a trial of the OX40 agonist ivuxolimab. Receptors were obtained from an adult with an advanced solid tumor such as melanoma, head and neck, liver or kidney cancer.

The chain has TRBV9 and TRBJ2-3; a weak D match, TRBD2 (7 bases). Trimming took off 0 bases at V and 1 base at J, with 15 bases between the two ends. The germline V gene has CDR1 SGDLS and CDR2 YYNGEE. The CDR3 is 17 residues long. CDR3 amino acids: CASSVAGGRPGTDTQYF. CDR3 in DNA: TGTGCCAGCAGCGTAGCCGGGGGGCGTCCGGGCACAGATACGCAGTATTTT.

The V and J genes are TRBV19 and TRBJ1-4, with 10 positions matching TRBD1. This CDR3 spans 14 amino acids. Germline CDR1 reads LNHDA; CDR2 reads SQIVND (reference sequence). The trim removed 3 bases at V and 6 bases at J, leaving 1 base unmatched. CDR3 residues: CASSMTGGYEKLFF. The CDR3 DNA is TGTGCCAGTAGTATGACAGGGGGCTATGAAAAACTGTTTTTT. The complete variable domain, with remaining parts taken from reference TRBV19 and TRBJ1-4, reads DGGITQSPKYLFRKEGQNVTLSCEQNLNHDAMYWYRQDPGQGLRLIYYSQIVNDFQKGDIAEGYSVSREKKESFPLTVTSAQKNPTAFYLCASSMTGGYEKLFFGSGTQLSVL.

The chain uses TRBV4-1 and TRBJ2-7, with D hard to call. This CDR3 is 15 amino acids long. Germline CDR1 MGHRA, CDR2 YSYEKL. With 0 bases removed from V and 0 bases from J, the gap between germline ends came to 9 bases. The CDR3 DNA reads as TGCGCCAGCAGCCAAGATGTACAGACCTCCTACGAGCAGTACTTC. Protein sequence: CASSQDVQTSYEQYF.

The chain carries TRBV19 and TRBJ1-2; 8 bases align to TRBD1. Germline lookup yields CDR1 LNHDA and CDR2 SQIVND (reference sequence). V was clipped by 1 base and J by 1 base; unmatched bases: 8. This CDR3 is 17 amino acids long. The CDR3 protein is CASSIGQGQGFNYGYTF. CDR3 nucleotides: TGTGCCAGTAGTATAGGCCAAGGACAGGGATTTAACTATGGCTACACCTTC.

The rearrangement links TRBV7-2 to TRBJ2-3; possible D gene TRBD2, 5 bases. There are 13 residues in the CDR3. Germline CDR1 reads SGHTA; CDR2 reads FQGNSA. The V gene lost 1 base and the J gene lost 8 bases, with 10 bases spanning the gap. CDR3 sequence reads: CASSLDLAGTQYF. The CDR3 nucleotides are TGTGCCAGCAGCTTAGACCTTGCGGGTACGCAGTATTTT. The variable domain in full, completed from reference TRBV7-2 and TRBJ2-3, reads GAGVSQSPSNKVTEKGKDVELRCDPISGHTALYWYRQSLGQGLEFLIYFQGNSAPDKSGLPSDRFSAERTGGSVSTLTIQRTQQEDSAVYLCASSLDLAGTQYFGPGTRLTVL.

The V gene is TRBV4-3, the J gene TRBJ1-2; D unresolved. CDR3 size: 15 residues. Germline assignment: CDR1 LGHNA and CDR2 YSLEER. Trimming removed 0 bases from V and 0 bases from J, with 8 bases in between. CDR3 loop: CASSQDNTANYGYTF. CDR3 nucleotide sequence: TGCGCCAGCAGCCAAGACAACACCGCTAACTATGGCTACACCTTC.

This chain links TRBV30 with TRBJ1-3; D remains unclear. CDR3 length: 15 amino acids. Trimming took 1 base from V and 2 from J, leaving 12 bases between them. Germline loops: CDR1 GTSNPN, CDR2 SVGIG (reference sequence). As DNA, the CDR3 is TGTGCCTGGAGTGCCCCCGGCTTGCCTGGAAACACCATATATTTT. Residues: CAWSAPGLPGNTIYF.

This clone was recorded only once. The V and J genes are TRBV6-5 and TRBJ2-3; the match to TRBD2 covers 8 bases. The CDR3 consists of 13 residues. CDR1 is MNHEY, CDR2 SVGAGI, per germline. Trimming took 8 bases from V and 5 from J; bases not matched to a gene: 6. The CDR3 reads CASSRGGGDTQYF. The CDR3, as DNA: TGTGCCAGCTCCCGGGGGGGAGGAGATACGCAGTATTTT.